This T cell receptor (beta chain) was recorded in a study of T-cell memory formation after mild COVID-19. About the study: For the most part, TCR clusters were specific to one donor.

The germline V and J ends were trimmed by 8 bases and 8 bases, with 18 bases remaining between them. The CDR3 has 13 residues. TCRdb reprocessed the 5' RACE reads with MiXCR, giving one entry per CDR3 protein. The table lists roughly 250,000 distinct CDR3 sequences, approximately 16% of them singletons. On this clonotype: The target antigen is unknown.

Findings and caveats of the study: CD4/CD8 balance characterized clones contracting day 15 to 85, and CD4+ skew characterized later expanders. There were some responding clones in pre-infection memory, which suggested that cross-reactive memory had joined. In second-wave clones peaking day 37, SARS-CoV-2 specificity remained unconfirmed.

The source material was PBMCs or a T cell subset sorted from them (not recorded which). This TCR was sampled from a man between 18 and 35 years old who had mild COVID-19 (a few samples of this study predate the infection). Cell type and time point are not known. The chain is built from TRBV12-3 or TRBV12-4 and TRBJ1-2, with a possible D match to TRBD1 (5 bases). The CDR3 reads CASAQSGGDGYTF. The DNA for the CDR3 is TGTGCCAGCGCACAAAGCGGAGGGGACGGCTACACCTTC.